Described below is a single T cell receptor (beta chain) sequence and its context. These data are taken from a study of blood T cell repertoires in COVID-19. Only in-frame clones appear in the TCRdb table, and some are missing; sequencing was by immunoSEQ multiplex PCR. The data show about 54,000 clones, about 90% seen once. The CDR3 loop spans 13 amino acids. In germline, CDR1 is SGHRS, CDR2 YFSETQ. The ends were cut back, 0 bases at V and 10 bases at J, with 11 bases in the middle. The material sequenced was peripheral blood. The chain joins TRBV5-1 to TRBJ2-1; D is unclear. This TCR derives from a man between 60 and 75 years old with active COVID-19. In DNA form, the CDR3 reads TGCGCCAGCAGCTTGGAAGTGTCCGGGGAGCAGTTCTTC. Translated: CASSLEVSGEQFF.